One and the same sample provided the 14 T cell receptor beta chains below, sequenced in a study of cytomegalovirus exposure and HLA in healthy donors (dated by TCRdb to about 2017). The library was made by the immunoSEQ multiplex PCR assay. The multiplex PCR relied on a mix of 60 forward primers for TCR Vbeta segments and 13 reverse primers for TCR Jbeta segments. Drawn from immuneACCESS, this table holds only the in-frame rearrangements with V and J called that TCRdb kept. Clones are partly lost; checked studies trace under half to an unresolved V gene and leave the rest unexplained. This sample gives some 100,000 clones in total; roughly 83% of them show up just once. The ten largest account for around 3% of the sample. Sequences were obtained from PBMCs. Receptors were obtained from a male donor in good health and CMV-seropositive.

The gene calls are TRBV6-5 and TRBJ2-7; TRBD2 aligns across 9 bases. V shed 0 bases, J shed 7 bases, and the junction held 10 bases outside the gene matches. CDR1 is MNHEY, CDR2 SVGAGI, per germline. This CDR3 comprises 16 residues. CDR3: CASSYSSGTSLGEQYF. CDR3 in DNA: TGTGCCAGCAGTTACTCGTCTGGGACTAGCCTCGGGGAGCAGTACTTC.

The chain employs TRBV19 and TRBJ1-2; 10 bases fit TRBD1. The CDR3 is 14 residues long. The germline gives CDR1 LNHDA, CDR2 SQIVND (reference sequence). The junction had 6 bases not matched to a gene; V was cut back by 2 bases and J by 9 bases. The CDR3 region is CASSITGTGDSYTF. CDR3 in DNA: TGTGCCAGTAGTATAACCGGGACAGGGGACAGCTACACCTTC.

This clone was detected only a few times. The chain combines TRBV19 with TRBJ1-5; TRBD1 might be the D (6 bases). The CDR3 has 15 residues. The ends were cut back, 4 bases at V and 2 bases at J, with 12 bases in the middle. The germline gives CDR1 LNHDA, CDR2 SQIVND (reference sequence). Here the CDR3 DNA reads TGTGCCAGTAGTACGTACAGGGAAGGCAATCAGCCCCAGCATTTT. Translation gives CASSTYREGNQPQHF.

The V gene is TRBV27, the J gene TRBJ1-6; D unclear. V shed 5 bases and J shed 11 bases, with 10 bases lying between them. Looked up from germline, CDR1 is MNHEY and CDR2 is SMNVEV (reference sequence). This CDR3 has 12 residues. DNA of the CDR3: TGTGCCAGCAGTACCTCAGGCGCACCCCTCCACTTT. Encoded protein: CASSTSGAPLHF.

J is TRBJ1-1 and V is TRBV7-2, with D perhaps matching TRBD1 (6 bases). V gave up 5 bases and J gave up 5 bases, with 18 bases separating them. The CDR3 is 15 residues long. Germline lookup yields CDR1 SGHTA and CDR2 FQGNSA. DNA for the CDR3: TGTGCCAGCAGCACATCCTCATTTAGGGGGACTGAAGCTTTCTTT. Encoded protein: CASSTSSFRGTEAFF.

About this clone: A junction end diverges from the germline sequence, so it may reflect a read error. CDR3 in amino acids: CASSGEVTETQYF. In DNA, the CDR3 is TGTGCTAGCAGCGGGGAGGTCACAGAGACCCAGTACTTC. This rearrangement joins TRBV7-7 to TRBJ2-5; 7 nucleotides line up with TRBD2. Germline CDR1 and CDR2: SSHAT and FNYEAQ (reference sequence). This CDR3 contains 13 residues.

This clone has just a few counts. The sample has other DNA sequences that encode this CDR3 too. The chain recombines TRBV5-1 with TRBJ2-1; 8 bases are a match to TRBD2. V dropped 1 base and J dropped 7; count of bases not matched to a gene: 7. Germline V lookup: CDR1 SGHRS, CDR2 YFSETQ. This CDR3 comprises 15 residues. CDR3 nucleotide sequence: TGCGCCAGCAGCTTGAGAAGCGGGGGACGGAATGAGCAGTTCTTC. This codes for CASSLRSGGRNEQFF.

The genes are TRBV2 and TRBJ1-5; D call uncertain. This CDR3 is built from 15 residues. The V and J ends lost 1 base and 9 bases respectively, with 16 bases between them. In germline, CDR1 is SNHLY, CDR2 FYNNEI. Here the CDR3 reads CASSEDGQEGRPQHF. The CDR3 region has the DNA TGTGCCAGCAGTGAAGACGGGCAGGAGGGTCGGCCCCAGCATTTT.

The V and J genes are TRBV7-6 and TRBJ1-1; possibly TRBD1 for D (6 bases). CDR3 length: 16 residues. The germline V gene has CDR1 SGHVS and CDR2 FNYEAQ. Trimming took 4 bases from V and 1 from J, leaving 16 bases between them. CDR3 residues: CASSSQGHRGNTEAFF. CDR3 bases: TGTGCCAGCAGCTCCCAGGGGCATAGGGGGAACACTGAAGCTTTCTTT.

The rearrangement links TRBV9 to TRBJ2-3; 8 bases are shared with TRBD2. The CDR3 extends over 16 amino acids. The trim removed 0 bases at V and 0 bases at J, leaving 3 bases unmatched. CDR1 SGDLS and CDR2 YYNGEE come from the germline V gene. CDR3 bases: TGTGCCAGCAGCGTAGGGGCTAGCGGGAGCACAGATACGCAGTATTTT. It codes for CASSVGASGSTDTQYF.

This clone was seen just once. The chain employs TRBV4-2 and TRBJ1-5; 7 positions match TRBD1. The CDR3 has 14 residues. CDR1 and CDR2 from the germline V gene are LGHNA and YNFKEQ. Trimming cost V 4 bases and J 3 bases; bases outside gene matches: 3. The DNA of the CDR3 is TGTGCCAGCAGCCGCGGGACAGACAATCAGCCCCAGCATTTT. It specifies CASSRGTDNQPQHF.

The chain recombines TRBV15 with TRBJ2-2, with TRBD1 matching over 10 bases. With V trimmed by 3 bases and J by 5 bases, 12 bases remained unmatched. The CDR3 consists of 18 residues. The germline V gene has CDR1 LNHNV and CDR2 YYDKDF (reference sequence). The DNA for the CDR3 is TGTGCCACCAGCAGGTTAGGGGACAGGGGAGTAAAAACCGGGGAGCTGTTTTTT. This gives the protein CATSRLGDRGVKTGELFF.

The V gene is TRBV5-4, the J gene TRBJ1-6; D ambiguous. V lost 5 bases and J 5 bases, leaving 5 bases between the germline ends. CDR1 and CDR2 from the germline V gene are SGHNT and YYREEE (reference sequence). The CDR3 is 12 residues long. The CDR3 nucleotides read TGTGCCAGCAGTTTAGATAATTCACCCCTCCACTTT. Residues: CASSLDNSPLHF.

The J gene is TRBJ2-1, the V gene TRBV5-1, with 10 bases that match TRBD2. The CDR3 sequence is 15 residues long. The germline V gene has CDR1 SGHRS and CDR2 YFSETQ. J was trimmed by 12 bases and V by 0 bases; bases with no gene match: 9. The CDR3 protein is CASSLVAGGPQGQFF. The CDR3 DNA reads TGCGCCAGCAGCTTGGTAGCGGGGGGCCCTCAGGGGCAGTTCTTC.